These 3 T cell receptor beta chains were all obtained from the same sample, sequenced in a study of cytomegalovirus exposure and HLA in healthy donors. Use of 60 Vbeta and 13 Jbeta primers characterized the PCR. Using immunoSEQ multiplex PCR, the repertoire was profiled, and TCRdb retains in-frame clones only, with some absent. The sample lists about 120,000 clones, about four fifths occurring once. The source material was PBMCs. These receptors all come from a man in his thirties or forties in good health and CMV-seropositive.

This chain connects TRBV9 to TRBJ2-3; 7 positions match TRBD1. The CDR3 runs to 15 residues. CDR1 SGDLS and CDR2 YYNGEE come from the germline V gene. V lost 4 bases, J lost 0 bases, and 5 bases stayed unmatched. CDR3 amino acids: CASSPGTASTDTQYF. The CDR3 region has the DNA TGTGCCAGCAGCCCTGGGACAGCTAGCACAGATACGCAGTATTTT.

The chain carries TRBV5-1 and TRBJ2-7, with D possibly being TRBD1 (5 bases). The germline V gene has CDR1 SGHRS and CDR2 YFSETQ. This CDR3 spans 15 amino acids. The V gene lost 6 bases and the J gene lost 3 bases, with 19 bases spanning the gap. The CDR3 loop is CASTPRGAGVYEQYF. Here the CDR3 DNA reads TGCGCCAGCACCCCAAGGGGCGCAGGAGTCTACGAGCAGTACTTC.

This chain uses TRBV5-1 with TRBJ1-4; D is unclear. Germline CDR1 and CDR2: SGHRS and YFSETQ. The CDR3 sequence is 15 residues long. V was cut by 4 bases and J by 0 bases, with 10 bases left in between. CDR3: CASSQQTTTNEKLFF. The CDR3 DNA follows: TGCGCCAGCAGCCAGCAGACTACAACTAATGAAAAACTGTTTTTT.